This T cell receptor (beta chain) was recovered during a study of blood T cells in healthy people across ages. This CDR3 is 13 amino acids long. The V end lost 5 bases, the J end lost 7 bases, and 15 bases lay between the germline ends. The use of a sample-barcoded 5' primer and a J-beta primer mix characterized a second PCR of roughly 6 to 11 cycles. Each CDR3 protein is one row after TCRdb ran MiXCR on the 5' RACE reads. This sample has 800,000 to 950,000 distinct CDR3 sequences; about 28% occur once, and the top ten carry 10% to 13%. This clonotype was detected ten times or more. The same specimen was also included in a second study, on T cells of mothers and their children.

The clonotype originates from a woman aged 40-49 years in good health. The chain carries TRBV12-3 or TRBV12-4 and TRBJ2-7; no reliable D call. The specimen sequenced was blood. The CDR3 coding sequence is TGTGCCAGCAGTCCCAGCCAGTTGGGGGAGCAGTACTTC. Its translation is CASSPSQLGEQYF.